A single sample is the source of the 13 T cell receptor beta chains below, sequenced in a study of cytomegalovirus exposure and HLA in healthy donors. Primers for the PCR totalled 60 Vbeta and 13 Jbeta. Using immunoSEQ multiplex PCR, the repertoire was profiled, and TCRdb retains in-frame clones only, with some absent. Altogether under 250,000 clones are present, less than 85% being singletons, with the ten largest covering 0.55% to 0.75%. The sequenced sample was PBMCs. The receptors here all came from a man younger than 35 in good health and CMV-seronegative.

This clone was detected once. The V call is TRBV6-5, the J call TRBJ2-7, with TRBD1 as a possible D gene (5 bases). CDR1 is MNHEY, CDR2 SVGAGI, per germline. Trimming stripped 5 bases from V and 1 base from J, with 9 bases between. This CDR3 is built from 13 residues. CDR3 bases: TGTGCCAGCAGTAAACAGGAGTCCTACGAGCAGTACTTC. This sequence encodes CASSKQESYEQYF.

The rearrangement joins TRBV28 to TRBJ1-4; TRBD1 might be the D (5 bases). Looked up from germline, CDR1 is MDHEN and CDR2 is SYDVKM. The V gene lost 5 bases and the J gene lost 7 bases, with 11 bases spanning the gap. The CDR3 runs 13 residues. CDR3 sequence: CASSRGGGEKLFF. The CDR3 coding sequence is TGTGCCAGCAGTCGCGGGGGGGGTGAAAAACTGTTTTTT.

This chain connects TRBV18 to TRBJ1-4; 7 bases map to TRBD1. The CDR3 consists of 15 residues. In germline, CDR1 is KGHSH, CDR2 LQKENI. The V and J ends lost 4 bases and 3 bases, in that order; junction bases with no gene match: 5. The CDR3 region has the DNA TGTGCCAGCTCACTCTGGGGACAGCCTAATGAAAAACTGTTTTTT. Its translation is CASSLWGQPNEKLFF.

A few counts support this clone. The CDR3 bases are TGTGCCAGCAGTCCAGGGGCAGATAATTCACCCCTCCACTTT. Encoded protein: CASSPGADNSPLHF. The chain uses TRBV6-4 and TRBJ1-6; tentatively, D is TRBD1 (6 bases). Between the trimmed V and J ends, which lost 5 bases and 5 bases, there was a span of 10 bases. This CDR3 has 14 residues. Germline V gene data show CDR1 as MRHNA and CDR2 as SNTAGT.

This chain uses TRBV11-2 with TRBJ1-4; TRBD1 might be the D (6 bases). With 0 bases removed from V and 5 bases from J, the gap between germline ends came to 10 bases. The CDR3 is 15 residues long. Looked up from germline, CDR1 is SGHAT and CDR2 is FQNNGV. In DNA form, the CDR3 reads TGTGCCAGCAGCTTAGAACCGGGGACAAATGAAAAACTGTTTTTT. This sequence encodes CASSLEPGTNEKLFF.

This rearrangement joins TRBV5-4 to TRBJ2-7; 9 bases fit TRBD2. Germline V gene sequence: CDR1 SGHNT, CDR2 YYREEE (reference sequence). This CDR3 is 15 amino acids long. The V segment lost 4 bases and the J segment 0 bases; nucleotides outside the gene matches: 5. The DNA for the CDR3 is TGTGCCAGCAGCCTCACTAGCGGGCCCTCCTACGAGCAGTACTTC. Protein sequence: CASSLTSGPSYEQYF.

The chain carries TRBV6-5 and TRBJ1-5; perhaps TRBD1 as D (5 bases). Germline lookup yields CDR1 MNHEY and CDR2 SVGAGI. Trimming took 0 bases from V and 2 from J, leaving 8 bases between them. The CDR3 is 15 amino acids. The CDR3 DNA reads TGTGCCAGCAGTTACTCGTGGGGGGGCAATCAGCCCCAGCATTTT. It translates to CASSYSWGGNQPQHF.

This clone was recorded once. V gene TRBV25-1 combines with J gene TRBJ2-1; D ambiguous. CDR1 is MGHDK, CDR2 SYGVNS, per germline. V was shortened by 5 bases and J by 8 bases, with 4 bases between the two germline ends. This CDR3 region has 10 residues. The CDR3 loop reads CASSLYEQFF. CDR3 nucleotides: TGTGCCAGCAGTCTGTATGAGCAGTTCTTC.

This chain uses TRBV25-1 with TRBJ2-7; weak D call: TRBD1 (6 bases). Per the germline V gene, CDR1 is MGHDK and CDR2 is SYGVNS. CDR3 length equals 13 residues. Trimming stripped 0 bases from V and 6 bases from J, with 9 bases between. CDR3 region: CASSEYEGGEQYF. DNA of the CDR3: TGTGCCAGCAGTGAATATGAAGGGGGCGAGCAGTACTTC.

This clone was seen a single time. The J gene is TRBJ1-1, the V gene TRBV28; 7 bases align to TRBD1. Trimming cost V 6 bases and J 2 bases; bases outside gene matches: 6. This CDR3 is built from 14 residues. CDR1 and CDR2 (germline): MDHEN, SYDVKM. This CDR3 reads CASRETGTNTEAFF. In DNA form, the CDR3 reads TGTGCCAGCAGAGAGACAGGGACCAACACTGAAGCTTTCTTT.

V and J are TRBV7-9 and TRBJ2-3, with a weak D call TRBD1 (5 bases). Trimming left V 4 bases short and J 6 bases short, with 17 bases between. The CDR3 is 15 residues long. The germline gives CDR1 SEHNR, CDR2 FQNEAQ (reference sequence). This CDR3 reads CASSSRAARGDTQYF. The CDR3 DNA reads as TGTGCCAGCAGCTCCAGGGCCGCGAGAGGCGATACGCAGTATTTT.

This clone was counted once. The rearrangement uses TRBV30 and TRBJ2-7; TRBD1 aligns across 9 bases. The CDR3 totals 13 residues. Trimming removed 1 base from V and 5 bases from J; junction bases left unmatched: 3. Germline-derived CDR1 and CDR2 are GTSNPN and SVGIG (reference sequence). CDR3 sequence: CAWSGTGDHEQYF. The CDR3 coding sequence is TGTGCCTGGAGTGGGACAGGGGACCACGAGCAGTACTTC. Full variable domain (outside the CDR3, taken from reference TRBV30 and TRBJ2-7): SQTIHQWPATLVQPVGSPLSLECTVEGTSNPNLYWYRQAAGRGLQLLFYSVGIGQISSEVPQNLSASRPQDRQFILSSKKLLLSDSGFYLCAWSGTGDHEQYFGPGTRLTVT.

For this clone: Other DNA sequences in this specimen translate into the identical CDR3. V and J are TRBV28 and TRBJ2-7; 11 bases agree with TRBD2. Germline CDR1 MDHEN, CDR2 SYDVKM. With V trimmed by 6 bases and J by 4 bases, 2 bases remained unmatched. The CDR3 length is 13 residues. The CDR3, as DNA: TGTGCCAGCAGGGGGACTAGCGGATACGAGCAGTACTTC. Translation: CASRGTSGYEQYF.